This entry features one T cell receptor (beta chain) sequence. Antigen unknown. These data come from a study of T cell repertoires in cytomegalovirus infection. Study context: Indications came from public TCR beta signatures; they pointed to CMV infection and to a matching HLA type. Study-wide points: Based on cumulative public TCR beta family frequency, carriers of CMV plus the relevant HLA were identified.

TCRdb reanalysed the reads using MiXCR and keeps one entry per CDR3 protein. Here the sample spans approximately 250,000 distinct CDR3 sequences, around 8.7% being singletons. CDR3 length: 14 amino acids. Germline CDR1 SGHVS, CDR2 FQNEAQ. With 2 bases clipped from V and 10 bases from J, the junction kept 9 bases outside the gene matches. This receptor was taken from a human donor in good health (CMV status not recorded). Some clones in this sample may be carry-over from other donors' samples. The specimen sequenced was PBMCs. This chain connects TRBV7-8 to TRBJ2-5, with 8 bases identical to TRBD2. The CDR3, as DNA: TGTGCCAGCAGCTTAATAAGCGGGAGTAGGGACCAGTACTTC. It codes for CASSLISGSRDQYF. Together with reference TRBV7-8 and TRBJ2-5, the CDR3 gives the full variable domain: GAGVSQSPRYKVAKRGQDVALRCDPISGHVSLFWYQQALGQGPEFLTYFQNEAQLDKSGLPSDRFFAERPEGSVSTLKIQRTQQEDSAVYLCASSLISGSRDQYFGPGTRLLVL.